This entry lists 2 T cell receptor beta chains sequenced from one sample in a study of T cell changes during pregnancy in multiple sclerosis. Sequenced by immunoSEQ multiplex PCR; TCRdb stores in-frame clones only, minus some. Among fewer than 75,000 clones listed, approximately 91% were seen once. The sample in question was peripheral blood, obtained in the second trimester of pregnancy. All receptors derive from a female donor with multiple sclerosis, enrolled in a pregnancy study.

This clone was found a few times. The chain has TRBV4-2 and TRBJ2-2, with 11 nucleotides matching TRBD2. The CDR3 is 17 amino acids. Germline V CDR1 and CDR2: LGHNA, YNFKEQ. J gave up 6 bases and V 4 bases, and 10 bases lay outside the gene matches. DNA for the CDR3: TGTGCCAGCAGCCCCAGCGAGACTAGCGGGGCGGCCGGGGAGCTGTTTTTT. This translates into CASSPSETSGAAGELFF.

V and J are TRBV4-1 and TRBJ2-1; TRBD2 might be the D (6 bases). Trimming left V 8 bases short and J 2 bases short, with 13 bases between. Germline V gene sequence: CDR1 MGHRA, CDR2 YSYEKL. This CDR3 contains 14 residues. In DNA, the CDR3 is TGCGCCAGCCGATCGGGACTCCCCTACAATGAGCAGTTCTTC. Its translation: CASRSGLPYNEQFF.